This paragraph covers one T cell receptor (beta chain) sequence. CDR3 size: 15 residues. The germline gives CDR1 MNHEY, CDR2 SVGAGI. Trimming cost V 6 bases and J 10 bases; bases outside gene matches: 14. The sample comes from a study of blood T cell repertoires in COVID-19. Study as a whole: Sources were T cells, B-cell-depleted T cells, or PBMCs; the material itself was cDNA or gDNA.

TCRdb keeps only in-frame clones here, not all; method: immunoSEQ multiplex PCR. Found here are about 130,000 clones, 81% of them singletons; the top ten hold approximately 8.7%. The V gene is TRBV6-5, the J gene TRBJ2-1; 8 bases align to TRBD2. The sample taken for sequencing was peripheral blood. This TCR derives from a woman aged 55-75 years with active or convalescent COVID-19. DNA for the CDR3: TGTGCCAGCAGGATCTTAGCGGGACCTTCGATGGAGCAGTTCTTC. Amino acids: CASRILAGPSMEQFF.